One and the same sample provided the 16 T cell receptor beta chains below, sequenced in a study of cytomegalovirus exposure and HLA in healthy donors. Researchers ran the PCR with 60 Vbeta and 13 Jbeta primers. Measured with immunoSEQ multiplex PCR; TCRdb has only the in-frame clones, and not every one. Of approximately 140,000 clones in the sample, 70% to 85% were seen once. The specimen sequenced was PBMCs. The receptors originated from a man aged 45-65 years in good health and CMV-seronegative.

This chain joins TRBV5-1 and TRBJ1-4, with TRBD1 matching over 7 bases. This CDR3 has 16 amino acids. Per the germline V gene, CDR1 is SGHRS and CDR2 is YFSETQ. Trimming cost V 4 bases and J 4 bases; bases outside gene matches: 10. The CDR3 bases are TGCGCCAGCAGCCAATTTCGGGCAGGGGGTAATGAAAAACTGTTTTTT. Residues: CASSQFRAGGNEKLFF.

The chain uses TRBV6-1 and TRBJ2-1; TRBD2 is a possible D gene (7 bases). The germline CDR1 and CDR2 sequences are MNHNS and SASEGT. The CDR3 runs to 15 residues. V lost 8 bases and J 4 bases, leaving 18 bases between the germline ends. The CDR3 sequence: CASFRGGADYNEQFF. CDR3 nucleotide sequence: TGTGCCAGCTTCCGAGGGGGGGCCGATTACAATGAGCAGTTCTTC.

This clone has more than one count but fewer than ten. The chain carries TRBV6-1 and TRBJ2-2; D gene unclear. This CDR3 is built from 15 residues. Germline CDR1 is MNHNS and CDR2 is SASEGT. Trimming took 3 bases from V and 2 from J, leaving 10 bases between them. CDR3 region: CASSEGRLNTGELFF. CDR3 DNA sequence: TGTGCCAGCAGTGAGGGCCGCCTCAACACCGGGGAGCTGTTTTTT.

In its sample, this clone was seen a few times. The rearrangement links TRBV4-1 to TRBJ2-3; 7 nucleotides match TRBD1. Germline V gene lookup returns CDR1 MGHRA and CDR2 YSYEKL. V gave up 3 bases and J gave up 1 base; unmatched junction bases: 7. CDR3 length: 16 amino acids. The CDR3, as DNA: TGCGCCAGCAGCCACCCAGGGGGTGGGGGCACAGATACGCAGTATTTT. Protein sequence: CASSHPGGGGTDTQYF.

This chain joins TRBV5-1 and TRBJ2-2; 9 bases are shared with TRBD2. The germline CDR1 and CDR2 sequences are SGHRS and YFSETQ. CDR3 length: 15 amino acids. V trimming: 0 bases; J trimming: 5 bases; junction bases outside the gene matches: 2. This chain's CDR3 is CASSLGSGGTGELFF. CDR3 nucleotide sequence: TGCGCCAGCAGCTTGGGCAGCGGGGGGACCGGGGAGCTGTTTTTT.

The genes are TRBV7-6 and TRBJ1-2, with 9 bases that match TRBD1. J lost 3 bases, V lost 1 base, and 12 bases had no gene match. The CDR3 totals 18 residues. The germline V gene has CDR1 SGHVS and CDR2 FNYEAQ. The CDR3: CASSLGLGRDRAYYGYTF. CDR3 DNA sequence: TGTGCCAGCAGCTTAGGTCTCGGTCGGGACAGGGCTTACTATGGCTACACCTTC.

This clone came up once. CDR3 DNA: TGTGCCAGCAGCTGGGACTTCAATGAGCAGTTCTTC. Its translation: CASSWDFNEQFF. This rearrangement joins TRBV5-6 to TRBJ2-1; possible D gene TRBD2, 6 bases. Trimming took off 3 bases at V and 6 bases at J, with 7 bases between the two ends. The CDR3 covers 12 residues. The V gene's germline CDR1 is SGHDT and CDR2 YYEEEE.

The V and J genes are TRBV19 and TRBJ1-1, with 8 nucleotides matching TRBD1. The trim removed 3 bases at V and 3 bases at J, leaving 15 bases unmatched. CDR3 length equals 18 residues. Germline values: CDR1 LNHDA, CDR2 SQIVND (reference sequence). CDR3 residues: CASSIGIGQGADYTEAFF. The DNA for the CDR3 is TGTGCCAGTAGTATTGGGATAGGGCAGGGGGCGGATTACACTGAAGCTTTCTTT.

CDR3: CASRAHYNEQFF. In nucleotides, the CDR3 is TGTGCCTCCAGGGCCCACTACAATGAGCAGTTCTTC. This chain joins TRBV10-3 and TRBJ2-1; maybe TRBD1 (5 bases). The CDR3 runs to 12 residues. The germline V gene has CDR1 ENHRY and CDR2 SYGVKD. V was shortened by 11 bases and J by 3 bases, with 11 bases between the two germline ends.

The chain links TRBV6-5 to TRBJ1-3, with no clear D. CDR1 MNHEY and CDR2 SVGAGI come from the germline V gene. V was trimmed by 2 bases and J by 1 base, leaving 6 bases between them. The length of the CDR3 is 14 residues. In DNA, the CDR3 is TGTGCCAGCAGTTACGAGGCGTCTGGAAACACCATATATTTT. Residues: CASSYEASGNTIYF.

J is TRBJ1-3 and V is TRBV6-1; TRBD1 matches at 8 bases. J gave up 8 bases and V 4 bases, and 7 bases lay outside the gene matches. The V gene's germline CDR1 is MNHNS and CDR2 SASEGT. This CDR3 is 14 amino acids long. The CDR3 DNA reads as TGTGCCAGCAGTGTTGTGACAGGGGCGGACACCATATATTTT. Its translation: CASSVVTGADTIYF.

The rearrangement joins TRBV27 to TRBJ1-1, with D perhaps TRBD1 (5 bases). Looked up from germline, CDR1 is MNHEY and CDR2 is SMNVEV (reference sequence). Trimming removed 6 bases at V and 4 bases at J, with 12 bases between. The CDR3 has 13 amino acids. This chain's CDR3 is CASRLQGATEAFF. In DNA form, the CDR3 reads TGTGCCAGCAGGCTTCAAGGGGCCACTGAAGCTTTCTTT.

The chain uses TRBV7-9 and TRBJ2-7; 7 nucleotides match TRBD2. Germline lookup yields CDR1 SEHNR and CDR2 FQNEAQ (reference sequence). Unmatched junction bases numbered 7, after V lost 5 bases and J lost 3 bases. The CDR3 runs 14 residues. As DNA, the CDR3 is TGTGCCAGCAGCCAAACCGGGACTATCTACGAGCAGTACTTC. It is translated as CASSQTGTIYEQYF.

This chain joins TRBV19 and TRBJ2-1; 7 nucleotides match TRBD1. Germline values: CDR1 LNHDA, CDR2 SQIVND (reference sequence). Trimming took 5 bases from V and 0 from J; bases not matched to a gene: 16. CDR3 size: 19 residues. The CDR3 coding sequence is TGTGCCAGTAGTTCTGTTCGGGACAGTCCCACATACTCCTACAATGAGCAGTTCTTC. This translates into CASSSVRDSPTYSYNEQFF.

CDR3 amino acids: CASSGRRGNGYTF. The CDR3, as DNA: TGTGCCAGCAGCGGTCGAAGGGGGAATGGCTACACCTTC. This sequence joins TRBV27 and TRBJ1-2; perhaps TRBD1 as D (6 bases). The CDR3 totals 13 residues. V was clipped by 6 bases and J by 6 bases, with 14 bases between them. The germline V gene has CDR1 MNHEY and CDR2 SMNVEV (reference sequence).

A few counts support this clone. The V call is TRBV18, the J call TRBJ1-2; 7 bases are shared with TRBD1. The germline V gene encodes CDR1 KGHSH and CDR2 LQKENI. J was trimmed by 1 base and V by 0 bases; bases with no gene match: 5. The CDR3 is made up of 16 amino acids. CDR3 loop: CASSPPAGGHNYGYTF. Written as DNA, the CDR3 is TGTGCCAGCTCACCACCGGCAGGGGGGCATAACTATGGCTACACCTTC.